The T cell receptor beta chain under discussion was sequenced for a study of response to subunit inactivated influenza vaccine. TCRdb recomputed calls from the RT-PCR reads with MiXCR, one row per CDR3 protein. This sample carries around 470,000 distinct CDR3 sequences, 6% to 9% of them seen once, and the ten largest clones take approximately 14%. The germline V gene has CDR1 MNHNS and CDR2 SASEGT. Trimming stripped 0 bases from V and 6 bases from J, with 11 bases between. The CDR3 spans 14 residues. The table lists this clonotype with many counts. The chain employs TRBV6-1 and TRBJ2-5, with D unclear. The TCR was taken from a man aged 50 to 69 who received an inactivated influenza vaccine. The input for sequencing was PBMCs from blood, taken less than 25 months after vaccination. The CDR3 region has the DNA TGTGCCAGCAGTGAAGCCTGGAAAGGGCAGACCCAGTACTTC. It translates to CASSEAWKGQTQYF.